The 14 T cell receptor beta chains below all came from one sample that was sequenced in a study of T cells in Graves' hyperthyroidism and ophthalmopathy. Amplification targeted TCR beta CDR3 regions from RNA transcripts. Using the HTBI primer set, a first-round RT-PCR was run on the TCR CDR3. MiXCR, run by TCRdb on the multiplex PCR reads, gives a single entry per CDR3 protein. The table shows over 700,000 distinct CDR3 sequences, with about two fifths occurring only once. Sequenced material: blood. The receptors were sampled from a man aged 18 to 35 with Graves' hyperthyroidism.

For this clonotype: The germline gene is not matched at one end of the junction; a read error may be the cause. This chain uses TRBV7-2 with TRBJ1-3; D uncertain. Germline V gene sequence: CDR1 SGHTA, CDR2 FQGNSA. The CDR3 extends over 14 amino acids. CDR3 protein: CASSQVGTGNTIYF. CDR3 bases: TGCGCCAGCAGCCAAGTCGGAACTGGAAACACCATATATTTT. The entire variable domain, with the rest obtained from reference TRBV7-2 and TRBJ1-3, is as follows: GAGVSQSPSNKVTEKGKDVELRCDPISGHTALYWYRQSLGQGLEFLIYFQGNSAPDKSGLPSDRFSAERTGGSVSTLTIQRTQQEDSAVYLCASSQVGTGNTIYFGEGSWLTVV.

This clonotype was picked up a small number of times. The J gene is TRBJ1-1, the V gene TRBV9, with a possible D match to TRBD1 (6 bases). Trimming stripped 0 bases from V and 7 bases from J, with 19 bases between. This CDR3 is 16 amino acids long. The V gene's germline CDR1 is SGDLS and CDR2 YYNGEE. The CDR3 loop reads CASSVGGGGDISEAFF. The CDR3 DNA reads TGTGCCAGCAGCGTAGGAGGGGGGGGCGATATTAGTGAAGCTTTCTTT.

V is TRBV29-1 and J is TRBJ1-2; 7 nucleotides agree with TRBD1. Losses at the gene ends were 7 bases for V and 6 bases for J; bases not matched to a gene: 5. This CDR3 region has 11 residues. CDR1 is SQVTM, CDR2 ANQGSEA, per germline. In DNA form, the CDR3 reads TGCAGCGCCGGACAGGTCGATGGCTACACCTTC. Translating gives CSAGQVDGYTF.

This clonotype was detected many times. V and J are TRBV29-1 and TRBJ1-1, with D possibly matching TRBD1 (6 bases). V dropped 6 bases and J dropped 4 bases, with 18 bases sitting between them. CDR3 length: 14 amino acids. The germline V gene has CDR1 SQVTM and CDR2 ANQGSEA. CDR3 residues: CSVHAAGETTEAFF. CDR3 DNA: TGCAGCGTGCACGCTGCAGGGGAGACCACTGAAGCTTTCTTT. Looking up the rest from reference TRBV29-1 and TRBJ1-1 gives the full variable domain: SAVISQKPSRDICQRGTSLTIQCQVDSQVTMMFWYRQQPGQSLTLIATANQGSEATYESGFVIDKFPISRPNLTFSTLTVSNMSPEDSSIYLCSVHAAGETTEAFFGQGTRLTVV.

The J gene is TRBJ2-5, the V gene TRBV20-1; TRBD1 aligns across 9 bases. The CDR3 is 13 residues long. V was clipped by 4 bases and J by 2 bases; unmatched bases: 2. Germline CDR1 DFQATT, CDR2 SNEGSKA (reference sequence). The CDR3 reads CSANDRGQETQYF. In nucleotides, the CDR3 is TGCAGTGCTAACGACAGGGGGCAAGAGACCCAGTACTTC.

This chain connects TRBV6-5 to TRBJ1-2; the D is unclear. This CDR3 is built from 15 residues. Germline lookup yields CDR1 MNHEY and CDR2 SVGAGI. With 4 bases removed from V and 4 bases from J, the gap between germline ends came to 16 bases. CDR3 amino acids: CASSFAGSDRYGYTF. The CDR3 DNA reads TGTGCCAGCAGTTTCGCCGGATCGGATCGCTATGGCTACACCTTC.

This clonotype showed up many times. The CDR3 region has the DNA TGTGCCATCAGTGAGGGTTCGAGACAGGGGACTGAAGCTTTCTTT. This translates into CAISEGSRQGTEAFF. V usage is TRBV10-3 and J usage is TRBJ1-1; 8 bases are shared with TRBD1. Trimming took 2 bases from V and 5 from J; bases not matched to a gene: 7. Germline V gene lookup returns CDR1 ENHRY and CDR2 SYGVKD. The CDR3 totals 15 residues.

A note on this clonotype: Likely a read error: the CDR3 ends without its conserved phenylalanine or tryptophan. The limits of the CDR3 on the DNA are not certain, so only TCRdb's listed CDR3 is given. The V and J genes are TRBV7-2 and TRBJ2-7; the table's D call, TRBD2, has no DNA check behind it. Looked up from germline, CDR1 is SGHTA and CDR2 is FQGNSA. The CDR3 is 10 amino acids long, termini counted. This CDR3 reads CASSFSQGRI.

Concerning this clonotype: A junction boundary mismatches the germline segment, possibly from a read error. The gene calls are TRBV10-2 and TRBJ1-3, with D uncertain. Germline V gene sequence: CDR1 WSHSY, CDR2 SAAADI. The CDR3 spans 16 residues. CDR3 DNA: TGTGCCAGCAGCTTAGGGCAGAGGGTCTCTGGAAACACCGTATATTTT. Protein sequence: CASSLGQRVSGNTVYF.

The chain joins TRBV7-9 to TRBJ1-6, with D possibly matching TRBD1 (6 bases). CDR3 length: 14 amino acids. The ends were cut back, 6 bases at V and 10 bases at J, with 16 bases in the middle. Germline values: CDR1 SEHNR, CDR2 FQNEAQ (reference sequence). The CDR3 bases are TGTGCCAGCAGAAAAGCGGGGGCAGACTCACCCCTCCACTTT. Translating it yields CASRKAGADSPLHF.

This clonotype was counted many times. The chain links TRBV10-3 to TRBJ1-5; 8 bases align to TRBD1. CDR1 ENHRY and CDR2 SYGVKD come from the germline V gene. V shed 6 bases and J 5 bases; nucleotides not matched to a gene: 3. This CDR3 has 13 amino acids. The CDR3 region is CAISPDRDQPQHF. The CDR3, as DNA: TGTGCCATCAGCCCGGACAGGGATCAGCCCCAGCATTTT.

This clonotype came up a few times. This chain uses TRBV10-2 with TRBJ2-2, with unresolved D. The CDR3 extends over 12 amino acids. In germline, CDR1 is WSHSY, CDR2 SAAADI. Trimming took 8 bases from V and 3 from J, leaving 7 bases between them. The CDR3, as DNA: TGCGCCAGCCAAATAGACACCGGGGAGCTGTTTTTT. This encodes CASQIDTGELFF.

The table lists this clonotype with many counts. The chain joins TRBV10-1 to TRBJ1-1, with no clear D. This CDR3 comprises 14 residues. V was shortened by 3 bases and J by 5 bases, with 13 bases between the two germline ends. Looked up from germline, CDR1 is WNHNN and CDR2 is SYGVQD (reference sequence). CDR3 residues: CASSEGSLWTEAFF. The CDR3 DNA reads TGCGCCAGCAGTGAAGGGAGCCTTTGGACTGAAGCTTTCTTT.

This clonotype showed up just a few times. V and J are TRBV11-1 and TRBJ2-2, with TRBD2 matching 14 bases. The junction had 2 bases not matched to a gene; V was cut back by 2 bases and J by 6 bases. The CDR3 runs to 16 residues. CDR1 is SGHAT and CDR2 is FQDESV in the germline V gene (reference sequence). This CDR3 reads CASSLRGLAGAGELFF. The CDR3 nucleotides are TGTGCCAGCAGCTTACGGGGACTAGCGGGAGCCGGGGAGCTGTTTTTT.